Described below is a single T cell receptor beta chain sequence and its context. Its antigen is as yet unknown. This sample stems from a study of a mutant IDH1 vaccine in newly diagnosed glioma. Study in general: Sex among treated patients split about 62% male, roughly 40% female; mean age was roughly 40 years. Week 35 brought visit V12, which was followed by visit V13 at week 47.

Study findings and constraints: There seemed to be no relation between pseudoprogression and changes in top peripheral T cell clonotypes.

TCRdb's table, derived via immunoSEQ multiplex PCR, lists solely in-frame clones and lacks some. The profile shows some 48,000 clones, around 80% of them singletons. Time point specified: week 35, safety follow-up. A single vaccine dose contained 300 ug of mutant IDH1 20-mer peptide, and topical imiquimod was used with it. The donor cohort comprised cases of new WHO grade 3 or 4 IDH1-mutant, ATRX-lost astrocytoma. The clonotype comes from a man aged 35 to 55 with glioma. The source was PBMCs, collected from a glioma patient whose treatment included an IDH1 peptide vaccine.

For the CDR3, the DNA is TGTGCCAGCAGTTTATACCAGGGGGATACTGAAGCTTTCTTT. Translation: CASSLYQGDTEAFF. This chain joins TRBV28 and TRBJ1-1, with 7 bases aligning to TRBD1. The germline gives CDR1 MDHEN, CDR2 SYDVKM. V trimming: 1 base; J trimming: 5 bases; junction bases outside the gene matches: 4. CDR3 size: 14 residues.